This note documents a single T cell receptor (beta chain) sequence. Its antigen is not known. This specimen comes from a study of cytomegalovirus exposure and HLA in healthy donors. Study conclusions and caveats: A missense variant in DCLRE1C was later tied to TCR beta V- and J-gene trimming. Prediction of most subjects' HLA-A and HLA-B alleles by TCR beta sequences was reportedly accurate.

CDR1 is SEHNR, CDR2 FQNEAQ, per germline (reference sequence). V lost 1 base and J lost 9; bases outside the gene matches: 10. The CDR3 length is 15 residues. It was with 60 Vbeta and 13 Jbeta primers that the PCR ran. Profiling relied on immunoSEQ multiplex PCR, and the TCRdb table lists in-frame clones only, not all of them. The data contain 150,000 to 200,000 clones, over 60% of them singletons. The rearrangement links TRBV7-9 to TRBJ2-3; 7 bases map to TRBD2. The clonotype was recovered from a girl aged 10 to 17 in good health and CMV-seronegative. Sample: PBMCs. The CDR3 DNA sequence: TGTGCCAGCAGCTTAGGTTCTTCTCCGGGAGGAACGCAGTATTTT. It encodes CASSLGSSPGGTQYF.